This T cell receptor beta chain was captured by sequencing in a study of blood T cell repertoires in COVID-19. Original methodology: Estimation of nucleated cell counts relied on the amplification of reference gene primers. Data came from immunoSEQ multiplex PCR; TCRdb stores just in-frame clones and leaves some out. The V and J calls and clone size were taken over from that table, and D and trimming were inferred from the DNA. The repertoire includes approximately 6,600 clones, 85% to 90% of them detected once, and 4% to 5.5% sits in the top ten. The V end lost 0 bases, the J end lost 7 bases, and 17 bases lay between the germline ends. The CDR3 runs 15 residues. CDR1 and CDR2 from the germline V gene are SGDLS and YYNGEE.

Sequencing used peripheral blood. The chain is built from TRBV9 and TRBJ2-7; a possible D gene is TRBD2 (5 bases). The origin of this receptor is a man at least 80 years old with active COVID-19. DNA of the CDR3: TGTGCCAGCAGCGTAGGGAGTGTCGGAGTAGCGGAGCAGTACTTC. Protein sequence: CASSVGSVGVAEQYF.